Below are 14 T cell receptor beta chains sequenced from a single sample in a study of blood T cell repertoires in COVID-19. Produced via immunoSEQ multiplex PCR; TCRdb's table is partial and in-frame only. The sample has approximately 180,000 clones; roughly 88% are singletons. Sequences were obtained from peripheral blood. These receptors were taken from an elderly woman with acute or convalescent COVID-19.

The J gene is TRBJ1-3, the V gene TRBV3-1 (or the pseudogene TRBV3-2); D may be TRBD1 (6 bases). This CDR3 has 16 residues. CDR1 LGHDT and CDR2 YNNKEL come from the germline V gene (reference sequence). Trimming removed 2 bases at V and 1 base at J, with 12 bases between. This CDR3 reads CASSQIMTGSGNTIYF. CDR3 bases: TGTGCCAGCAGCCAAATAATGACAGGATCTGGAAACACCATATATTTT.

This clone was seen a single time. This sequence joins TRBV9 and TRBJ2-7, with TRBD2 matching over 7 bases. The length of the CDR3 is 14 residues. CDR1 is SGDLS and CDR2 is YYNGEE in the germline V gene. The V segment lost 3 bases and the J segment 9 bases; nucleotides outside the gene matches: 12. As DNA, the CDR3 is TGTGCCAGCAGCGGAGCCGGGGGGAGGGCCCGGCAGTACTTC. As protein: CASSGAGGRARQYF.

V gene TRBV7-3 combines with J gene TRBJ1-1; D uncertain. Germline-derived CDR1 and CDR2 are SGHTA and FQGTGA. The CDR3 loop spans 15 amino acids. With 5 bases removed from V and 1 base from J, the gap between germline ends came to 14 bases. The CDR3 nucleotides read TGTGCCAGCAGCCCAGGCCCAGCCGAGAACACTGAAGCTTTCTTT. Encoded protein: CASSPGPAENTEAFF. Full variable domain (outside the CDR3, taken from reference TRBV7-3 and TRBJ1-1): GAGVSQTPSNKVTEKGKYVELRCDPISGHTALYWYRQSLGQGPEFLIYFQGTGAADDSGLPNDRFFAVRPEGSVSTLKIQRTERGDSAVYLCASSPGPAENTEAFFGQGTRLTVV.

This chain connects TRBV7-2 to TRBJ1-6; TRBD1 matches at 8 bases. V lost 5 bases and J lost 10; bases outside the gene matches: 4. CDR3 length: 13 amino acids. The germline gives CDR1 SGHTA, CDR2 FQGNSA. The CDR3 protein is CASSTGGVSPLHF. Here the CDR3 DNA reads TGTGCCAGCAGCACAGGGGGGGTCTCACCCCTCCACTTT.

V gene TRBV9 combines with J gene TRBJ2-5; D is unclear. Germline V gene data show CDR1 as SGDLS and CDR2 as YYNGEE. The CDR3 is made up of 14 amino acids. Trimming took 0 bases from V and 5 from J, leaving 11 bases between them. The CDR3 protein is CASSVGAVEETQYF. CDR3 DNA sequence: TGTGCCAGCAGCGTAGGGGCAGTTGAGGAGACCCAGTACTTC. The full variable domain, completed using reference TRBV9 and TRBJ2-5, is DSGVTQTPKHLITATGQRVTLRCSPRSGDLSVYWYQQSLDQGLQFLIQYYNGEERAKGNILERFSAQQFPDLHSELNLSSLELGDSALYFCASSVGAVEETQYFGPGTRLLVL.

The V gene is TRBV19, the J gene TRBJ1-2, with 9 bases aligning to TRBD1. The germline V gene encodes CDR1 LNHDA and CDR2 SQIVND (reference sequence). This CDR3 is 15 amino acids long. After removal of 10 bases from V and 2 bases from J, the junction contained 11 bases not matched to a gene. The CDR3 is CAIQWGQGGNYGYTF. The CDR3 DNA reads TGTGCCATCCAATGGGGACAGGGTGGCAACTATGGCTACACCTTC.

This clone showed up just once. This sequence joins TRBV11-3 and TRBJ2-1, with 14 nucleotides matching TRBD2. Looked up from germline, CDR1 is SGHNT and CDR2 is YENEEA. Trimming cost V 1 base and J 8 bases; bases outside gene matches: 7. CDR3 length: 17 residues. The CDR3 here is CASSLGGTSGGLDEQFF. CDR3 coding DNA: TGTGCCAGCAGCTTAGGAGGGACTAGCGGGGGTTTGGATGAGCAGTTCTTC.

This clone was counted between two and nine times. The gene calls are TRBV28 and TRBJ1-6; 7 bases fit TRBD1. CDR1 is MDHEN and CDR2 is SYDVKM in the germline V gene. With 5 bases clipped from V and 8 bases from J, the junction kept 9 bases outside the gene matches. CDR3 length: 15 residues. This chain's CDR3 is CASSIGTVGDSPLHF. The CDR3 coding sequence is TGTGCCAGCAGTATCGGGACAGTTGGGGATTCACCCCTCCACTTT.

The chain uses TRBV3-1 (or the pseudogene TRBV3-2) and TRBJ2-7; D uncertain. Trimming removed 3 bases at V and 4 bases at J, with 10 bases between. From germline, CDR1 is LGHDT and CDR2 YNNKEL (reference sequence). This CDR3 spans 13 amino acids. CDR3 sequence: CASSQRPTYEQYF. The DNA of the CDR3 is TGTGCCAGCAGCCAGAGACCGACTTACGAGCAGTACTTC.

The chain couples TRBV27 to TRBJ2-5, with D perhaps TRBD2 (6 bases). There are 15 residues in the CDR3. CDR1 MNHEY and CDR2 SMNVEV come from the germline V gene (reference sequence). Trimming removed 4 bases from V and 5 bases from J, with 17 bases in between. CDR3 sequence: CASSSEPARGETQYF. The CDR3 coding sequence is TGTGCCAGCAGTTCCGAGCCCGCCCGGGGGGAGACCCAGTACTTC.

The genes are TRBV7-9 and TRBJ1-2; possible D gene TRBD1, 6 bases. Trimming stripped 1 base from V and 0 bases from J, with 12 bases between. This CDR3 is built from 16 residues. Germline CDR1 reads SEHNR; CDR2 reads FQNEAQ (reference sequence). The CDR3 coding sequence is TGTGCCAGCAGCTTAGGGGGAGGGGGAGCTAACTATGGCTACACCTTC. Translation: CASSLGGGGANYGYTF.

This chain uses TRBV7-9 with TRBJ1-4; 8 nucleotides align to TRBD1. The CDR3 is made up of 14 amino acids. With 5 bases clipped from V and 5 bases from J, the junction kept 4 bases outside the gene matches. Germline CDR1 reads SEHNR; CDR2 reads FQNEAQ (reference sequence). In DNA, the CDR3 is TGTGCCAGCAGCCACGACAGGGGAAATGAAAAACTGTTTTTT. It yields the protein CASSHDRGNEKLFF.

The chain combines TRBV7-8 with TRBJ2-7; 7 bases are shared with TRBD1. Germline V gives CDR1 SGHVS, CDR2 FQNEAQ. The CDR3 totals 12 residues. V was clipped by 7 bases and J by 2 bases; unmatched bases: 2. CDR3 DNA: TGTGCCAGCACAGGACAGGCCTACGAGCAGTACTTC. Its translation: CASTGQAYEQYF.

The chain recombines TRBV11-2 with TRBJ1-2, with D uncertain. Per germline, CDR1 SGHAT and CDR2 FQNNGV. Trimming removed 3 bases from V and 2 bases from J, with 13 bases in between. This CDR3 is 15 amino acids long. CDR3 coding DNA: TGTGCCAGCAGCTTGGACGGGCCGGGGAACTATGGCTACACCTTC. Protein product: CASSLDGPGNYGYTF.